One and the same sample provided the 21 T cell receptor beta chains below, sequenced in a study of T-cell reconstitution after alpha-beta-depleted transplantation in children. Unique molecular identifiers featured in how the TCRbeta library was prepared. Each CDR3 protein is one row after TCRdb ran MiXCR on the PCR reads. The data show 700,000 to 850,000 distinct CDR3 sequences, less than 20% seen once. This sample comprised PBMCs, mostly from graft donor cells, obtained 360 days after TCRalphabeta/CD19-depleted stem cell transplant. Receptors originate from a male patient under 18 who had a stem cell transplant for acute lymphoblastic leukemia, so the T cells may come from the graft donor.

This clonotype was found a few times. The V and J genes are TRBV5-1 and TRBJ2-1; D perhaps matches TRBD1 (5 bases). CDR1 is SGHRS and CDR2 is YFSETQ in the germline V gene. The CDR3 totals 13 residues. V dropped 0 bases and J dropped 7 bases, with 8 bases sitting between them. The CDR3 coding sequence is TGCGCCAGCAGCTTGGCGGCAGGGAATGAGCAGTTCTTC. This sequence encodes CASSLAAGNEQFF.

The chain carries TRBV29-1 and TRBJ2-1, with a possible D match to TRBD2 (6 bases). CDR1 and CDR2 (germline): SQVTM, ANQGSEA. Trimming shortened V by 5 bases and J by 5 bases, and 19 bases separated the two germline ends. This CDR3 has 15 amino acids. CDR3 sequence: CSVLIRVGRDNEQFF. The CDR3 DNA sequence: TGCAGCGTTCTCATCCGCGTCGGGAGAGACAATGAGCAGTTCTTC.

This rearrangement joins TRBV23-1 to TRBJ2-1; 7 bases align to TRBD1. TRBV23-1 is an ORF, and what it does is uncertain. With 4 bases clipped from V and 12 bases from J, the junction kept 18 bases outside the gene matches. CDR3 length: 16 amino acids. The CDR3 DNA reads as TGCGCCAGCAGTCCGACAGGGCTAGTGGTGTGCAGTGGGCAGTTCTTC. Translated: CASSPTGLVVCSGQFF.

V usage is TRBV30 and J usage is TRBJ2-7; D unclear. Per germline, CDR1 GTSNPN and CDR2 SVGIG (reference sequence). V lost 5 bases, J lost 2 bases, and 10 bases lay in between. The CDR3 has 12 amino acids. This CDR3 is CAWADATYEQYF. The CDR3 DNA reads as TGTGCCTGGGCGGACGCGACCTACGAGCAGTACTTC.

This clonotype was recorded at least ten times. The V and J genes are TRBV29-1 and TRBJ2-2; tentatively, D is TRBD2 (6 bases). V was pared by 8 bases and J by 5 bases, with 15 bases between. CDR1 SQVTM and CDR2 ANQGSEA come from the germline V gene. This CDR3 is 13 amino acids long. CDR3 in DNA: TGCAGCCTCAAATGGGAGGCTACCGGGGAGCTGTTTTTT. This sequence encodes CSLKWEATGELFF.

The chain has TRBV9 and TRBJ2-7, with TRBD2 matching 8 bases. This CDR3 has 16 amino acids. Trimming removed 0 bases from V and 2 bases from J; junction bases left unmatched: 7. Germline-derived CDR1 and CDR2 are SGDLS and YYNGEE. The CDR3 DNA reads TGTGCCAGCAGCGTAGCCAGCGGGGGAGGGCCCTACGAGCAGTACTTC. Its protein is CASSVASGGGPYEQYF.

This chain uses TRBV5-1 with TRBJ1-2; 10 bases are a match to TRBD1. Germline V gene lookup returns CDR1 SGHRS and CDR2 YFSETQ. With 4 bases clipped from V and 8 bases from J, the junction kept 8 bases outside the gene matches. The CDR3 length is 14 residues. The CDR3 is CASSDRDRGRGYTF. The CDR3 coding sequence is TGCGCCAGCAGCGACCGGGACAGGGGTCGGGGCTACACCTTC.

This clonotype was detected only a few times. J is TRBJ2-7 and V is TRBV5-1; D possibly corresponds to TRBD1 (6 bases). V was pared by 3 bases and J by 3 bases, with 13 bases between. The length of the CDR3 is 14 residues. In germline, CDR1 is SGHRS, CDR2 YFSETQ. The DNA of the CDR3 is TGCGCCAGCAGCTCCAGGGGTGGAAACTACGAGCAGTACTTC. Translated, it gives CASSSRGGNYEQYF.

This clonotype was recorded many times. The DNA for the CDR3 is TGTGCCATAAAAGGACAGGGCGGCGGCTACACCTTC. Translated, it gives CAIKGQGGGYTF. The V call is TRBV10-3, the J call TRBJ1-2, with 8 bases matching TRBD1. J gave up 8 bases and V 9 bases, and 8 bases lay outside the gene matches. Germline lookup yields CDR1 ENHRY and CDR2 SYGVKD. The CDR3 has 12 amino acids.

The chain carries TRBV4-2 and TRBJ2-7, with D possibly TRBD2 on 5 matching bases. The CDR3 loop spans 18 amino acids. Germline CDR1 reads LGHNA; CDR2 reads YNFKEQ. V was clipped by 4 bases and J by 0 bases, with 22 bases between them. The CDR3 nucleotides read TGTGCCAGCAGCCCGAGCAGCTTGCTGAGCGGCTTCTCCTACGAGCAGTACTTC. Translated, it gives CASSPSSLLSGFSYEQYF.

This clonotype was recorded a few times. The chain links TRBV24-1 to TRBJ2-1; TRBD2 matches 11 bases. The CDR3 covers 15 residues. Losses at the gene ends were 6 bases for V and 1 base for J; bases not matched to a gene: 1. From germline, CDR1 is KGHDR and CDR2 SFDVKD. The CDR3 nucleotides read TGTGCCACCAGTCCTAGCGGGAGGTCCTACAATGAGCAGTTCTTC. Protein sequence: CATSPSGRSYNEQFF.

The chain uses TRBV5-1 and TRBJ2-7; D is perhaps TRBD1 (8 bases). The CDR3 contains 12 residues. The V gene's germline CDR1 is SGHRS and CDR2 YFSETQ. Trimming shortened V by 3 bases and J by 10 bases, and 14 bases separated the two germline ends. CDR3 protein: CASSSTGGGQYF. In nucleotides, the CDR3 is TGCGCCAGCAGCTCCACAGGGGGGGGCCAGTACTTC.

This clonotype appeared a few times. V is TRBV9 and J is TRBJ2-1; 11 bases fit TRBD2. This CDR3 comprises 15 residues. The junction had 5 bases not matched to a gene; V was cut back by 2 bases and J by 7 bases. Per germline, CDR1 SGDLS and CDR2 YYNGEE. The CDR3 DNA sequence: TGTGCCAGCAGCGTGACCTGGACTAGCGGGAATGAGCAGTTCTTC. Amino acids: CASSVTWTSGNEQFF.

This clonotype was recorded at least ten times. The rearrangement links TRBV7-8 to TRBJ2-7; D may match TRBD1 or TRBD2 (7 bases each). V was shortened by 9 bases and J by 4 bases, with 16 bases between the two germline ends. Germline V gives CDR1 SGHVS, CDR2 FQNEAQ. CDR3 length equals 13 residues. CDR3 amino acids: CASRTRGLYEQYF. DNA for the CDR3: TGTGCCAGTAGGACTAGGGGGCTTTACGAGCAGTACTTC.

In its sample, this clonotype was seen a few times. V is TRBV5-5 and J is TRBJ2-5, with D uncertain. The CDR3 has 17 amino acids. Trimming removed 0 bases at V and 1 base at J, with 16 bases between. Germline CDR1 SGHKS, CDR2 YYEKEE (reference sequence). The DNA for the CDR3 is TGTGCCAGCAGCTTGGTATCCGTGACAAGGGTCCAAGAGACCCAGTACTTC. As protein: CASSLVSVTRVQETQYF.

This rearrangement joins TRBV10-3 to TRBJ2-7, with 8 bases matching TRBD2. This CDR3 contains 14 residues. Germline V gene data show CDR1 as ENHRY and CDR2 as SYGVKD. With 10 bases clipped from V and 3 bases from J, the junction kept 11 bases outside the gene matches. The CDR3 protein is CASNPGTRGYEQYF. CDR3 DNA sequence: TGTGCCAGCAACCCCGGGACTAGAGGCTACGAGCAGTACTTC.

This clonotype was detected ten times or more. The chain has TRBV3-1 and TRBJ2-2; D is ambiguous. The CDR3 runs 17 residues. CDR1 is LGHDT and CDR2 is YNNKEL in the germline V gene (reference sequence). Trimming took 4 bases from V and 2 from J, leaving 17 bases between them. The CDR3 is CASSRTPLASNTGELFF. CDR3 in DNA: TGTGCCAGCAGCCGAACTCCCTTGGCCTCTAACACCGGGGAGCTGTTTTTT. Full variable domain (remainder filled in from reference TRBV3-1 and TRBJ2-2): DTAVSQTPKYLVTQMGNDKSIKCEQNLGHDTMYWYKQDSKKFLKIMFSYNNKELIINETVPNRFSPKSPDKAHLNLHINSLELGDSAVYFCASSRTPLASNTGELFFGEGSRLTVL.

This chain uses TRBV20-1 with TRBJ2-7; perhaps TRBD2 as D (6 bases). The germline CDR1 and CDR2 sequences are DFQATT and SNEGSKA (reference sequence). V lost 2 bases and J 0 bases, leaving 8 bases between the germline ends. This CDR3 is 13 amino acids long. CDR3 in DNA: TGCAGTGCTAGATTAGCGGTCTCCTACGAGCAGTACTTC. It encodes CSARLAVSYEQYF.

This clonotype was counted only a few times. The chain carries TRBV13 and TRBJ2-7; 14 nucleotides agree with TRBD2. The CDR3 runs to 16 residues. Germline V gene sequence: CDR1 PRHDT, CDR2 FYEKMQ (reference sequence). Trimming at V came to 5 bases and at J to 2 bases, leaving 5 bases not matched to a gene. The CDR3 DNA reads as TGTGCCAGCAGCCTATTGACTAGCGGGAGGGCCTACGAGCAGTACTTC. This gives the protein CASSLLTSGRAYEQYF.

The chain uses TRBV24-1 and TRBJ2-1; 10 bases align to TRBD2. Trimming at V came to 8 bases and at J to 8 bases, leaving 5 bases not matched to a gene. The CDR3 sequence is 13 residues long. Germline V lookup: CDR1 KGHDR, CDR2 SFDVKD. The CDR3: CATKAGGSDEQFF. As DNA, the CDR3 is TGTGCCACCAAAGCGGGAGGGTCCGATGAGCAGTTCTTC.

The CDR3 protein is CASSLRTGGGDEQFF. CDR3 bases: TGTGCCAGCAGCCTGAGGACAGGGGGAGGGGATGAGCAGTTCTTC. The gene calls are TRBV7-6 and TRBJ2-1, with 10 positions matching TRBD1. The V gene's germline CDR1 is SGHVS and CDR2 FNYEAQ. The length of the CDR3 is 15 residues. With V trimmed by 5 bases and J by 8 bases, 9 bases remained unmatched.